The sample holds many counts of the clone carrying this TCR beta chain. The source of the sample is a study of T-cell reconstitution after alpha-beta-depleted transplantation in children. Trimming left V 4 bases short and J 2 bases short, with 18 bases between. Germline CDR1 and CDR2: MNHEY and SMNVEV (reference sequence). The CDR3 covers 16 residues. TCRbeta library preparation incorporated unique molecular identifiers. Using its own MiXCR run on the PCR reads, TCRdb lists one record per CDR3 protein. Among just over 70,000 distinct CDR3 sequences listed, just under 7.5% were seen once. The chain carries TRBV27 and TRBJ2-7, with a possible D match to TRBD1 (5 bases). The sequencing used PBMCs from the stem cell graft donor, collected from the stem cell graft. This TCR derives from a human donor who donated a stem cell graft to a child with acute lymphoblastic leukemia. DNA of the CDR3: TGTGCCAGCAGTTCAGATGACAGAGACCGAACCTACGAGCAGTACTTC. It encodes CASSSDDRDRTYEQYF.